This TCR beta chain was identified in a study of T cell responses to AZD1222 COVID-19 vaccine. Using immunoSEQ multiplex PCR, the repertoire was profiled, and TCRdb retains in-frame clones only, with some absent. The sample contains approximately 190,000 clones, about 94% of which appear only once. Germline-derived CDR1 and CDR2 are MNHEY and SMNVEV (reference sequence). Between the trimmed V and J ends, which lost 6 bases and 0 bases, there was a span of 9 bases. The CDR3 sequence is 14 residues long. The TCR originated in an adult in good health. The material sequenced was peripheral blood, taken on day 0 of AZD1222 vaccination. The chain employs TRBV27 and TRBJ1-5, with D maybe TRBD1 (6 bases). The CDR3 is CASSRQDSNQPQHF. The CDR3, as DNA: TGTGCCAGCAGCCGACAGGATAGCAATCAGCCCCAGCATTTT.